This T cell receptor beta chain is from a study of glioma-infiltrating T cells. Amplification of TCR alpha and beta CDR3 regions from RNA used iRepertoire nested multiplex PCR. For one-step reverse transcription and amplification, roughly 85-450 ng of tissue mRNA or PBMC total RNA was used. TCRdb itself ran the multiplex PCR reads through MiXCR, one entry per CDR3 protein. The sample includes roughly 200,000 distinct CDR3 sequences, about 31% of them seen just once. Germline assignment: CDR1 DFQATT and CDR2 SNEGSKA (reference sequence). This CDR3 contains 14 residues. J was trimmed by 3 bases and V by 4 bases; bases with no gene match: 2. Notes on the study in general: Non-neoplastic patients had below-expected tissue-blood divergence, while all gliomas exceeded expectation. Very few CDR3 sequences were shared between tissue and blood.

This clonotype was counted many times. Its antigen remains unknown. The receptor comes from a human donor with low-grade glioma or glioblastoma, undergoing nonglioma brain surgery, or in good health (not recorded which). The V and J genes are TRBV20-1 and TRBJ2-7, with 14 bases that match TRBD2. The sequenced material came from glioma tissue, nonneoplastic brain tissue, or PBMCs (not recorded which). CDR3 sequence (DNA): TGCAGTGCTACGGGACTAGCGGGAGACTACGAGCAGTACTTC. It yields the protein CSATGLAGDYEQYF.